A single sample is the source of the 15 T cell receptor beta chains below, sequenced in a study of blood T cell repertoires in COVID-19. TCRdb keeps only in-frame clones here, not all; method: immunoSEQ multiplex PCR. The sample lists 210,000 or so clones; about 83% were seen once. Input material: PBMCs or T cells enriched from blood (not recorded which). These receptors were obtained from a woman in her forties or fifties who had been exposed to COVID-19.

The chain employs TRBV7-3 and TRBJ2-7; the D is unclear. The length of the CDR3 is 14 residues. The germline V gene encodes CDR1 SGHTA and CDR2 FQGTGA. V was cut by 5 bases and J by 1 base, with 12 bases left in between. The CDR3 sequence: CASSPSPRSYEQYF. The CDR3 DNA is TGTGCCAGCAGCCCTAGTCCGAGGTCCTACGAGCAGTACTTC.

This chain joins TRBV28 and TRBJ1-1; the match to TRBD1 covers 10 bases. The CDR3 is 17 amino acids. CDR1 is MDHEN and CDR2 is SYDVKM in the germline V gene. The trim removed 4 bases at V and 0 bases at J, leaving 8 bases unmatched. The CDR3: CASSSPGQGSMNTEAFF. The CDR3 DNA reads TGTGCCAGCAGTTCCCCGGGACAGGGGTCGATGAACACTGAAGCTTTCTTT.

CDR3 nucleotide sequence: TGTGCCAGCAGCTTGGGCGACTGGTACAATGAGCAGTTCTTC. Translating it yields CASSLGDWYNEQFF. The chain is built from TRBV5-4 and TRBJ2-1; D uncertain. V lost 0 bases and J 4 bases, leaving 8 bases between the germline ends. Germline CDR1 is SGHNT and CDR2 is YYREEE (reference sequence). The CDR3 has 14 residues.

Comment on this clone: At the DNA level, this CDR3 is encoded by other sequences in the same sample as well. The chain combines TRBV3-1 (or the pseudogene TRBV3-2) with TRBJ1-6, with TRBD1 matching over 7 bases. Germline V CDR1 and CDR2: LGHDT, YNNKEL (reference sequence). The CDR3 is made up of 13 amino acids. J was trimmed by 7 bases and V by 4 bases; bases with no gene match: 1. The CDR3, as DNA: TGTGCCAGCAGCCCCAGGGGGAATTCACCCCTCCACTTT. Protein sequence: CASSPRGNSPLHF.

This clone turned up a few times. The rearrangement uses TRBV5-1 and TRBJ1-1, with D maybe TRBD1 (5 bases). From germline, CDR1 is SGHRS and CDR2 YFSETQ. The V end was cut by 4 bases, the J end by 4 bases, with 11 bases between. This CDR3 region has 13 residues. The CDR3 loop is CASSRGGSTEAFF. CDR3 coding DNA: TGCGCCAGCAGCCGGGGCGGGAGCACTGAAGCTTTCTTT.

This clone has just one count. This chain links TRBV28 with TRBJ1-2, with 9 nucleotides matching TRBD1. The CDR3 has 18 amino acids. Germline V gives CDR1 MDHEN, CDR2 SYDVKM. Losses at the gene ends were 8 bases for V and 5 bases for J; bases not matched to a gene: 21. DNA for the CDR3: TGTGCCAGCGAAGGAAAGCGGAACGGTCGGGACAGGGAATATGGCTACACCTTC. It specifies CASEGKRNGRDREYGYTF.

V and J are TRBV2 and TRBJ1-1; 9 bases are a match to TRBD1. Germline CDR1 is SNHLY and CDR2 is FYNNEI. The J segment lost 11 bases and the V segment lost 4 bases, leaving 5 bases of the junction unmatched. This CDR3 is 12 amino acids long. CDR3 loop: CASSVGTGSAFF. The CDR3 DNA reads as TGTGCCAGCAGTGTAGGGACAGGGTCGGCTTTCTTT. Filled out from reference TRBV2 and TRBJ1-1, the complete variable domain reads EPEVTQTPSHQVTQMGQEVILRCVPISNHLYFYWYRQILGQKVEFLVSFYNNEISEKSEIFDDQFSVERPDGSNFTLKIRSTKLEDSAMYFCASSVGTGSAFFGQGTRLTVV.

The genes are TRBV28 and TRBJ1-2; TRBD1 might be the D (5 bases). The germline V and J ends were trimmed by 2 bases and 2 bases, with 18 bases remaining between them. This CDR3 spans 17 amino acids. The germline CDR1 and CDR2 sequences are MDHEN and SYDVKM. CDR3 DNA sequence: TGTGCCAGCAGTTTAGCCCGTCCCCACCAGGGCAACTATGGCTACACCTTC. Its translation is CASSLARPHQGNYGYTF.

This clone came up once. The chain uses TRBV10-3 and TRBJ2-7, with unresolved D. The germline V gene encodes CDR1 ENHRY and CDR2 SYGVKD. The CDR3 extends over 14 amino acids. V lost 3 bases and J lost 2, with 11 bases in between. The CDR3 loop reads CAISDRQQAYEQYF. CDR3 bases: TGTGCCATCAGTGACAGGCAGCAAGCCTACGAGCAGTACTTC.

The CDR3 sequence: CASSRNTEAFF. In DNA form, the CDR3 reads TGTGCCAGCAGCCGTAACACTGAAGCTTTCTTT. The rearrangement uses TRBV12-3 or TRBV12-4 and TRBJ1-1; D is ambiguous. The CDR3 runs to 11 residues. Trimming shortened V by 6 bases and J by 2 bases, and 4 bases separated the two germline ends.

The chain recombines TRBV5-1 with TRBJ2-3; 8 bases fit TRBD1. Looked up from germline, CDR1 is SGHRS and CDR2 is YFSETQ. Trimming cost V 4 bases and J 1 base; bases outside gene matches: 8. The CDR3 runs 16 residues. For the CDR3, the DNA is TGCGCCAGCAGCCTCGGACAGGGTGGAGGCACAGATACGCAGTATTTT. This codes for CASSLGQGGGTDTQYF.

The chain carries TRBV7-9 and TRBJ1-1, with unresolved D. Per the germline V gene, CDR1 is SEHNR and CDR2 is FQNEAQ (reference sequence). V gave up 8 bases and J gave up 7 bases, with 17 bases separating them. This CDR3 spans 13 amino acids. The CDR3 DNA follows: TGTGCCAGCTCACCTTTACAGCCAATTGAAGCTTTCTTT. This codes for CASSPLQPIEAFF.

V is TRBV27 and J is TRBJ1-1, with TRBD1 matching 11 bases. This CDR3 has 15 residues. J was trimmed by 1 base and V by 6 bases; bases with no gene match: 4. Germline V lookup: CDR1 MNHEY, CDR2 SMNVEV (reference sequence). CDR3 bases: TGTGCCAGCAGCGCGGACAGGGGGCCGAACACTGAAGCTTTCTTT. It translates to CASSADRGPNTEAFF.

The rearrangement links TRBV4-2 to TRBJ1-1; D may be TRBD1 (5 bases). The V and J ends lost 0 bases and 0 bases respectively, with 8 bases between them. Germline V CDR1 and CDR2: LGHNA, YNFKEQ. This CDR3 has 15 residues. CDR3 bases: TGTGCCAGCAGCCAAGAGACGGGGGTGAACACTGAAGCTTTCTTT. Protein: CASSQETGVNTEAFF.

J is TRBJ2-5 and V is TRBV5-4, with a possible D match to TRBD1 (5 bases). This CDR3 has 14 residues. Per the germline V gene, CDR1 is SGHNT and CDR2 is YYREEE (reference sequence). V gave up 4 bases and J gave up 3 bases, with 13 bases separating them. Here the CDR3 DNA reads TGTGCCAGCAGCCCGGTGGGGCCGGAAGAGACCCAGTACTTC. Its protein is CASSPVGPEETQYF. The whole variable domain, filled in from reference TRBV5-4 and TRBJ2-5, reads ETGVTQSPTHLIKTRGQQVTLRCSSQSGHNTVSWYQQALGQGPQFIFQYYREEENGRGNFPPRFSGLQFPNYSSELNVNALELDDSALYLCASSPVGPEETQYFGPGTRLLVL.